The TCR beta chain under discussion was sequenced for a study of glioma-infiltrating T cells after dendritic cell vaccination. Input was roughly 2.2 ug genomic DNA, or all available if less. Assay: immunoSEQ multiplex PCR; the TCRdb copy retains only in-frame clones and omits some. The sample contains 55,000 to 75,000 clones, roughly 80% of which appear only once. To note about this clone: Additional DNA sequences in this sample encode the identical CDR3.

This sample's time point: after dendritic cell vaccination, including at tumor progression/relapse. PBMC sampling occurred before vaccination, two weeks after the third dose, and at progression. This clonotype was sampled from a human donor with glioblastoma. Material: blood, obtained after dendritic cell vaccination.

The CDR3 DNA sequence: TGTGCCAGTAGTGGACAGGCTGGAAACACCATATATTTT. Its protein is CASSGQAGNTIYF. The rearrangement joins TRBV19 to TRBJ1-3; 7 bases agree with TRBD1. CDR3 length: 13 amino acids. The V and J ends lost 5 bases and 2 bases, in that order; junction bases with no gene match: 0. The germline CDR1 and CDR2 sequences are LNHDA and SQIVND (reference sequence).